This T cell receptor (beta chain) was retrieved from a study of blood T cell repertoires in COVID-19. Study background: Sample material is recorded as cDNA or gDNA derived from T cells, B-cell-depleted T cells, or PBMCs.

This CDR3 has 14 residues. The germline V and J ends were trimmed by 6 bases and 3 bases, with 12 bases remaining between them. The germline CDR1 and CDR2 sequences are MDHEN and SYDVKM. The age range of participants was 18 to 89 years, with residence in about two dozen US areas. Cohort assignment relied on participant-reported clinical history. Method: immunoSEQ multiplex PCR; TCRdb's copy keeps in-frame clones and lacks some. The data show about 350,000 clones, 88% seen once. The sample taken for sequencing was PBMCs or T cells enriched from blood (not recorded which). This TCR was sampled from a woman aged 25 to 39 who had been exposed to COVID-19. The chain carries TRBV28 and TRBJ1-3, with D perhaps TRBD1 (6 bases). The CDR3 DNA is TGTGCCAGCAGGATGCGGGGGCTTGGAAACACCATATATTTT. It specifies CASRMRGLGNTIYF.